The source of this T cell receptor (beta chain) is a study of tumor and adjacent non-tumor tissue in lung cancer. The overall study: Patients comprised about a dozen adenocarcinoma, 2 squamous cell carcinoma and 1 small cell lung cancer. Stage I to III disease affected ten to eleven men and roughly 5 women aged roughly 30 to 76.

The table lists this clonotype with a few counts. As yet, its antigen is unknown. CDR3 length: 16 residues. V trimming: 0 bases; J trimming: 7 bases; junction bases outside the gene matches: 11. The germline V gene encodes CDR1 GTSNPN and CDR2 SVGIG (reference sequence). Three rounds of nested PCR, following a modified ARM-PCR protocol, produced the TCRbeta library. TCRdb passed the multiplex PCR reads through MiXCR, listing each CDR3 protein once. The sample yields 90,000 to 100,000 distinct CDR3 sequences, 75% to 85% seen once. The study, taken as a whole, reports: TCR diversity was significantly greater in tumor than normal lung tissue. Tumor repertoires had a smaller top 100 clone share than normal lung.

This sample's RNA came from whole unsorted tissue. More than 3 cm separated this lung sample from the edge of the tumor. The chain carries TRBV30 and TRBJ2-1; 8 positions agree with TRBD2. Sequenced material: distant non-tumor lung tissue. This TCR derives from a man in his sixties with small cell lung cancer. The DNA for the CDR3 is TGTGCCTGGAGTGTAAGAGGGGGTAGCGGGGTAAATGAGCAGTTCTTC. Its translation is CAWSVRGGSGVNEQFF.